This T cell receptor (beta chain) was recovered during a study of T cells in Graves' hyperthyroidism and ophthalmopathy. With 1 base removed from V and 8 bases from J, the gap between germline ends came to 6 bases. This CDR3 is 11 amino acids long. The V gene's germline CDR1 is SGHKS and CDR2 YYEKEE (reference sequence). TCR beta CDR3 regions were amplified from RNA transcripts. Primed by the HTBI set, a first-round RT-PCR was run on the TCR CDR3. MiXCR, applied by TCRdb to the multiplex PCR reads, yields one record per CDR3 protein. Of about 570,000 distinct CDR3 sequences listed, around 42% are singletons.

The receptor comes from an adult woman with Graves' disease, either hyperthyroidism or ophthalmopathy (not recorded which). This chain joins TRBV5-5 and TRBJ1-1; D not resolved. The sequencing input was peripheral blood or thyroid tissue (not recorded which). Here the CDR3 reads CASSLLGEAFF. CDR3 nucleotides: TGTGCCAGCAGCTTGCTAGGGGAAGCTTTCTTT.